This T cell receptor (beta chain) was sequenced for a study of Tregs in tolerant kidney transplant recipients. Study findings and constraints: Findings come from small patient numbers and require larger validation. For some patients, primers changed over time, blocking nucleotide-level comparison. Antigen-driven expansion was suggested because donor-specific Tregs expanded more than all Tregs in tolerant patients. No direct test of biological reproducibility was done here.

Recipients received nonmyeloablative bone marrow transplants from related graft donors, with transient mixed chimerism. Of note for this clone: The antigen is unknown. The read falls 3 residues short of the CDR3 end, and the missing part is taken from the germline J gene.

Sequencing used immunoSEQ multiplex PCR; TCRdb keeps in-frame clones, though not all of them. This sample's table reports tens of thousands of clones. The CDR3 length is 14 residues. The trim removed 0 bases at V and 5 bases at J, leaving 3 bases unmatched. Germline V lookup: CDR1 SGDLS, CDR2 YYNGEE. The TCR originated in a human patient who received a combined kidney and bone marrow transplant. Some T cells may be graft donor cells. The sequences come from CD4+ T cells from blood (PBMCs), collected 24 months after the transplant. V gene TRBV9 combines with J gene TRBJ2-3; 7 positions match TRBD2. The CDR3 bases that were read are TGTGCCAGCAGCGTAGCAGGGAGGGAAGATACG. Its translation is CASSVAGREDT. The entire CDR3 protein is CASSVAGREDTQYF.